The clone carrying this TCR beta chain was observed a few times. This sample is drawn from a study of blood T cell repertoires in COVID-19. As for the study in general: Sites in the United States, Italy and Spain provided acute and convalescent COVID-19 samples. In each case, the material was cDNA or gDNA derived from T cells, B-cell-depleted T cells, or PBMCs.

The CDR3 spans 14 residues. V gave up 3 bases and J gave up 8 bases; unmatched junction bases: 8. Germline V gene data show CDR1 as SEHNR and CDR2 as FQNEAQ (reference sequence). Authors' processing steps: Reference gene primer amplification gave nucleated cell count estimates. The assay was immunoSEQ multiplex PCR, and TCRdb's table has in-frame clones only and misses some. Clone size and the V and J calls come from that table; the DNA yielded D and trimming. This table holds approximately 430,000 clones, 80% to 90% found once. Sequencing was performed on peripheral blood. The chain has TRBV7-9 and TRBJ1-1, with TRBD1 matching 8 bases. The receptor was derived from a woman aged 30 to 39 with active or convalescent COVID-19. DNA for the CDR3: TGTGCCAGCAGCTTCGTGACAGGGGCAGGAGAAGCTTTCTTT. Translating it yields CASSFVTGAGEAFF.